The entry that follows covers one TCR beta chain sequence. The data derive from a study of T-cell reconstitution after alpha-beta-depleted transplantation in children. CDR3 length: 14 amino acids. The germline gives CDR1 SGDLS, CDR2 YYNGEE. V gave up 3 bases and J gave up 4 bases, with 13 bases separating them. A TCRbeta library incorporating unique molecular identifiers was prepared. In TCRdb, the PCR reads were re-called with MiXCR into one record per CDR3 protein. The profile covers under 450,000 distinct CDR3 sequences, with about an eighth appearing a single time and 4.3% taken by the ten largest.

The sequencing here drew on PBMCs, taken from the stem cell graft. The J gene is TRBJ2-5, the V gene TRBV9; the D is unclear. This clonotype originated in a human donor who donated a stem cell graft to a child with Fanconi anemia. CDR3 sequence reads: CASSGDLSGETQYF. CDR3 bases: TGTGCCAGCAGCGGTGATTTATCAGGAGAGACCCAGTACTTC.